This T cell receptor (beta chain) was sequenced during a study of somatic mutations in cytotoxic T cells in rheumatoid arthritis. Study-wide context: Flow-sorting brought some V beta antibody-stained T-cell populations to nearly 100% purity, V beta1+ cells sequenced for TCRB among them.

To note about this clone: Its target is unknown.

The assay was immunoSEQ multiplex PCR, and TCRdb's table has in-frame clones only and misses some. The sample consists of around 9,700 clones, almost 80% of them appearing once. Per the germline V gene, CDR1 is SGHDT and CDR2 is YYEEEE. The CDR3 is 17 amino acids. Trimming removed 2 bases from V and 1 base from J, with 18 bases in between. Findings and caveats of the study: Patients with a largest CD8+ clone exceeding 20% of CD8+ cells numbered 8 of 65. Healthy controls did not share the age-linked increase in CD8+ clonality seen in rheumatoid arthritis patients. For rheumatoid arthritis patients, the slight TRBV07 underrepresentation lacked multiple-comparison adjustment.

Sequenced: CD8+ T cells sorted from blood. The chain recombines TRBV5-6 with TRBJ2-5, with D possibly being TRBD1 (6 bases). This sequence was found in an adult with rheumatoid arthritis. CDR3 in amino acids: CASSFTSQGLLQETQYF. The CDR3 DNA sequence: TGTGCCAGCAGCTTTACCTCACAGGGATTGCTCCAAGAGACCCAGTACTTC. Variable domain in full (rest from reference TRBV5-6 and TRBJ2-5): DAGVTQSPTHLIKTRGQQVTLRCSPKSGHDTVSWYQQALGQGPQFIFQYYEEEERQRGNFPDRFSGHQFPNYSSELNVNALLLGDSALYLCASSFTSQGLLQETQYFGPGTRLLVL.